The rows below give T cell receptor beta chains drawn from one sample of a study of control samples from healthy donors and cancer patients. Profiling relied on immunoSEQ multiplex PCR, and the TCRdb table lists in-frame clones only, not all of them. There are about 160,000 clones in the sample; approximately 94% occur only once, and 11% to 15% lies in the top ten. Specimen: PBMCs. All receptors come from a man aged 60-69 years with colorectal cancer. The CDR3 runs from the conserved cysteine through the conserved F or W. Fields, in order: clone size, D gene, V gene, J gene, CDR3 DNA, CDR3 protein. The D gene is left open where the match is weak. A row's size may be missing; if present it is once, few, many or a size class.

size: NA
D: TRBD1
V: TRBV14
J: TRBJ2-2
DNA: TGTGCCAGCAGCCCCTGGACAGGGGGCTACACCGGGGAGCTGTTTTTT
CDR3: CASSPWTGGYTGELFF

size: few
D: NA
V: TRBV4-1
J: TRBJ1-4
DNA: TGCGCCAGCAGCGCAACAGGGCCTCCTAATGAAAAACTGTTTTTT
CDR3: CASSATGPPNEKLFF

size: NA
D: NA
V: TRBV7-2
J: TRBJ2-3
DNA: TGTGCCAGCAGCAGGCTTTGGGGCAGGGGAAGGCCAGATACGCAGTATTTT
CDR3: CASSRLWGRGRPDTQYF

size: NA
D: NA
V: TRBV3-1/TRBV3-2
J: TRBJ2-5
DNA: TGTGCCAGCAGCCAAGATCTTAGGGGGGGTAGAGAGACCCAGTACTTC
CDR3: CASSQDLRGGRETQYF

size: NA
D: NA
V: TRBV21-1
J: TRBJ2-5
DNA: TGTGCCAGCAGCCAAAGAGGCGAAAGGGGGAAGACTCAAGAGACCCAGTACTTC
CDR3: CASSQRGERGKTQETQYF

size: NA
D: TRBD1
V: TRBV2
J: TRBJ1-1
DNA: TGTGCCAGCAGTAGTGGACAGGGAAACACTGAAGCTTTCTTT
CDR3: CASSSGQGNTEAFF

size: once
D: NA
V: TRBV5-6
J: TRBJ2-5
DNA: TGTGCCAGCAGCTTGGTAGGAGAAGAGACCCAGTACTTC
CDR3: CASSLVGEETQYF

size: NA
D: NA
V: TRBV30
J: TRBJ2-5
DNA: TGTGCCTGGAACCGGGGCGGCAAGCAGGGGCAAGAGACCCAGTACTTC
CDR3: CAWNRGGKQGQETQYF

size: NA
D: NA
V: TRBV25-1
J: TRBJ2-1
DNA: TGTGCAGATCGCGGGGCCTACAATGAGCAGTTCTTC
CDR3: CADRGAYNEQFF

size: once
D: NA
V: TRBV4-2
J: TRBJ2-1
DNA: TGTGCCAGCAGCCAAGATGGTGCTAGCCTCTACAATGAGCAGTTCTTC
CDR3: CASSQDGASLYNEQFF

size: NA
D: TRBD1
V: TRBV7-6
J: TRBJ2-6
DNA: TGTGCCAGCAGCCCGACAGGGAGCTCTGGGGCCAACGTCCTGACTTTC
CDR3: CASSPTGSSGANVLTF

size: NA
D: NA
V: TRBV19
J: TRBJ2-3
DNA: TGTGCCAGTACCGCCTGGACCCCCGAGGGAACAGATACGCAGTATTTT
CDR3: CASTAWTPEGTDTQYF

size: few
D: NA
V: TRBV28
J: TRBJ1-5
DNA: TGTGCCAGCAGTTTATCCGGCCCCGGGTCTAATAGCAATCAGCCCCAGCATTTT
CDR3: CASSLSGPGSNSNQPQHF

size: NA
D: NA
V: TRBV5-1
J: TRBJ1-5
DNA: TGCGCCAGCAGCTTGGAGCCGGGAAGGGCTCAGCCCCAGCATTTT
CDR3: CASSLEPGRAQPQHF

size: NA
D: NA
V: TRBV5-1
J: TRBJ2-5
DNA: TGCGCCAGCAGCTTCGGTCCGACGGAGACCCAGTACTTC
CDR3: CASSFGPTETQYF

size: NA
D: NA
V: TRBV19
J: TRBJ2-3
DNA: TGTGCCAGTAGCCCCCGCGGGCCGACTAGTCCAGATACGCAGTATTTT
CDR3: CASSPRGPTSPDTQYF

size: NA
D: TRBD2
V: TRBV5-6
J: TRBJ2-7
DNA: TGTGCCAGCAGCTTGAGTGCGGGGGTATCCGAGCAGTACTTC
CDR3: CASSLSAGVSEQYF

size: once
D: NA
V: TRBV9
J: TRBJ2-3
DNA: TGTGCCAGCAGCCCACGTGGGTTCTCTAGCACAGATACGCAGTATTTT
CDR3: CASSPRGFSSTDTQYF

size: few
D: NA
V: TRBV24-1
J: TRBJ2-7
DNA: TGTGCCACCAGTTCCGGGGTGGGCTACGAGCAGTACTTC
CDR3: CATSSGVGYEQYF

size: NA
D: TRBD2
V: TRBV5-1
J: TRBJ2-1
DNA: TGCGCCAGCAGCGCGACTAGCGGGGGTACCACGGGCTACAATGAGCAGTTCTTC
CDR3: CASSATSGGTTGYNEQFF

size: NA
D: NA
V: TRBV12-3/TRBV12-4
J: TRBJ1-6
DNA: TGTGCCAGCAGTTTTAACAGGAATTCACCCCTCCACTTT
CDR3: CASSFNRNSPLHF

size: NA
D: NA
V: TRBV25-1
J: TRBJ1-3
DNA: TGTGCCAGCAGTGAAGGCGCCAGGCCTGGGATACTAGGAAACACCATATATTTT
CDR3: CASSEGARPGILGNTIYF

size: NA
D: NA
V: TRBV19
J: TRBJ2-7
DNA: TGTGCCAGTAGTATTCAGGGGAGCTCCTACGAGCAGTACTTC
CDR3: CASSIQGSSYEQYF

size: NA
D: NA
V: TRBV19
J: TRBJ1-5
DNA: TGTGCCAGTAGTATAGGGCAGGGTCAGCCCCAGCATTTT
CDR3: CASSIGQGQPQHF

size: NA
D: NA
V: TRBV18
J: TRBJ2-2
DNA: TGTGCCAGCTCATTGCGACAGAACACCGGGGAGCTGTTTTTT
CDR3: CASSLRQNTGELFF

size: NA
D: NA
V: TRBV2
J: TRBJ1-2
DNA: TGTGCCAGCAAGCGGGCGAAGGATGGCTACACCTTC
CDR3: CASKRAKDGYTF

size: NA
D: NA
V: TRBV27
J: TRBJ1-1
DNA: TGTGCCAGCAGTTCCCGACCAGGGCGCACTGAAGCTTTCTTT
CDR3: CASSSRPGRTEAFF

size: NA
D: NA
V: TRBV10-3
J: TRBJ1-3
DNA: TGTGCCATCAGTGAGGGGGCGGCTGGAAACACCATATATTTT
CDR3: CAISEGAAGNTIYF

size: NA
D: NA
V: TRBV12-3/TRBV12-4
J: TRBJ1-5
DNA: TGTGCCAGCAACATCAACGATCAGCCCCAGCATTTT
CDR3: CASNINDQPQHF

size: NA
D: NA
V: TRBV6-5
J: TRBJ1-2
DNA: TGTGCCAGCAGTTCTCCCACGGGGGCAGACTATGGCTACACCTTC
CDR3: CASSSPTGADYGYTF

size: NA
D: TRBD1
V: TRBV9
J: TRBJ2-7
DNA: TGTGCCAGCAGCGTAGAGGACAGGGCGTACGAGCAGTACTTC
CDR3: CASSVEDRAYEQYF

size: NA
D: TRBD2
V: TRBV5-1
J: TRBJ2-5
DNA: TGCGCCAGCAGCTCCGGACTAGCGGGGGAAGGAGAGACCCAGTACTTC
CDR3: CASSSGLAGEGETQYF

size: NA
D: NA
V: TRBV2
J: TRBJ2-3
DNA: TGTGCCAGCAGGGGACTTTCGGGCACAGATACGCAGTATTTT
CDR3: CASRGLSGTDTQYF

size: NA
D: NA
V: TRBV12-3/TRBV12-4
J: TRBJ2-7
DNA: TGTGCCAGCAGCACTAACTCCTACGAGCAGTACTTC
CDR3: CASSTNSYEQYF

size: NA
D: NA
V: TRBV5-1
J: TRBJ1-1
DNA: TGCGCCAGCAGCCCAGAGACAGGCATGAACACTGAAGCTTTCTTT
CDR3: CASSPETGMNTEAFF

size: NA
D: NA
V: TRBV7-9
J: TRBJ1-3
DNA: TGTGCCAGCAGCTTCGGAGCACCCTCTGGAAACACCATATATTTT
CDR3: CASSFGAPSGNTIYF

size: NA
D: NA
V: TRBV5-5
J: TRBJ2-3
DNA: TGTGCCAGCAGCTTGGTGGGGGTCACAGATACGCAGTATTTT
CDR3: CASSLVGVTDTQYF

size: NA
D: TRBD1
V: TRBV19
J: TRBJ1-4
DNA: TGTGCCAGTAGTTCTTCGACAGGGACAGGTGAAAAACTGTTTTTT
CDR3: CASSSSTGTGEKLFF

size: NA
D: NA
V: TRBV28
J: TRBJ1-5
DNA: TGTGCCAGCAGCAACTCCCGAATCAGGGCTAGCAATCAGCCCCAGCATTTT
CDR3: CASSNSRIRASNQPQHF

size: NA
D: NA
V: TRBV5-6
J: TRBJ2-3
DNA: TGTGCCAGCAGTTCAGCAGATACGCAGTATTTT
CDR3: CASSSADTQYF

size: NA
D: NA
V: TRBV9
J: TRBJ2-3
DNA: TGTGCCAGCAGCGTAGACTCAGCCTACACAGATACGCAGTATTTT
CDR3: CASSVDSAYTDTQYF

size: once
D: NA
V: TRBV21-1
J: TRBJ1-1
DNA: TGTGCCAGCAGCAATGACTGGACAGGGGGCCAGCCTGAAGCTTTCTTT
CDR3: CASSNDWTGGQPEAFF

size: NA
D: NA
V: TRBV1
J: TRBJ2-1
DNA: TGCACCAGCAGCCAAGTTGCCCCGGGGAAGGGCCCCTCCTACAATGAGCAGTTCTTC
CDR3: CTSSQVAPGKGPSYNEQFF

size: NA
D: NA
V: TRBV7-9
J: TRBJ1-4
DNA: TGTGCCAGCAGCTACGGAGTTTCAACTAATGAAAAACTGTTTTTT
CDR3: CASSYGVSTNEKLFF

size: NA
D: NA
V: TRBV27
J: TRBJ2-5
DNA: TGTGCCAGCAGTTTGACTGGGGGCGCGGGGGAGACCCAGTACTTC
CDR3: CASSLTGGAGETQYF

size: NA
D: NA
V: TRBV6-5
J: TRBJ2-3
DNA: TGTGCCAGCAGTCCCAGTACGGGGGTAGATACGCAGTATTTT
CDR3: CASSPSTGVDTQYF

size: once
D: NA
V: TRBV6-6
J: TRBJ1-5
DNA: TGTGCCAGCAGCGACGGGACACCTCAGCCCCAGCATTTT
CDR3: CASSDGTPQPQHF

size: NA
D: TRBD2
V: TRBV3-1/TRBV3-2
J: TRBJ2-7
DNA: TGTGCCAGCATCGGGGGGGGTAACGAGCAGTACTTC
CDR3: CASIGGGNEQYF

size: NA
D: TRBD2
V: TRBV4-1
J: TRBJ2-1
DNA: TGCGCCAGCAGCCAGGCTAGCGGGGGGACCCGGTGGACGAACAATGAGCAGTTCTTC
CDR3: CASSQASGGTRWTNNEQFF

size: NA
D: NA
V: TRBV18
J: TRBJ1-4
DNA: TGTGCCAGCTCACCATACCGAGACAGAGGTGAAAAACTGTTTTTT
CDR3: CASSPYRDRGEKLFF

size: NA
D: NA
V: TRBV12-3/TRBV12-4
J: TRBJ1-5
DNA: TGTGCCAGCAGTCGGGCTAACAATCAGCCCCAGCATTTT
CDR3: CASSRANNQPQHF